Sequencing of this T cell receptor beta chain was carried out in a study of cytomegalovirus exposure and HLA in healthy donors. Overall study: In a previous analysis, about 100 million unique TCR beta sequences were found from 150 million to 200 million T cells. General observations from the study: Analyses of presence/absence relied on an assumption of roughly uniform sequencing depth across donors. Later analysis demonstrated an association between a missense DCLRE1C variant and TCR beta V- and J-gene trimming. In vitro, a few CMV-associated chains proved specific for CMV antigens.

Both 60 Vbeta primers and 13 Jbeta primers went into the PCR. Only in-frame clones appear in the TCRdb table, and some are missing; sequencing was by immunoSEQ multiplex PCR. Of some 190,000 clones listed, more than 70% were seen once; the top ten hold roughly 1.4%. As concerns this clone: Its specificity is not known.

The sequenced sample was PBMCs. The source of this sequence is a girl between 10 and 17 years old in good health and CMV-seropositive.

The CDR3 DNA sequence: TGTGCCAGCAGTGACGATTACAGTCGTACGGGGGCCAACGTCCTGACTTTC. Translating gives CASSDDYSRTGANVLTF. The V gene is TRBV6-4, the J gene TRBJ2-6, with D unclear. V lost 2 bases to trimming and J lost 4 bases, with 15 bases between them. The CDR3 covers 17 residues. Germline V gives CDR1 MRHNA, CDR2 SNTAGT.